The clone carrying this T cell receptor (beta chain) was seen ten or more times. What it binds is not known. The data are from a study of neurological immune-mediated disorders. Each TCR transcript was tagged with a 10-nucleotide random UMI during 5'RACE. Over 200 million TCR-beta sequences, together covering 15-18 subjects, were produced by every individual sequencing run that was carried out. Using its own MiXCR run on the 5' RACE reads, TCRdb lists one record per CDR3 protein. The sample lists tens of thousands of distinct CDR3 sequences, just over 2.5% occurring once. From 2 million PBMCs stored at -80 C, the unsorted libraries were generated. Trimming shortened V by 3 bases and J by 0 bases, and 12 bases separated the two germline ends. Germline V CDR1 and CDR2: SGHRS, YFSETQ. This CDR3 spans 15 amino acids. Study-level points and caveats: The highest TCR clonal expansion occurred in HTLV-1-associated myelopathy; multiple sclerosis fell below healthy controls.

The specimen sequenced was PBMCs. The clonotype comes from a woman under 40 with multiple sclerosis. This rearrangement joins TRBV5-1 to TRBJ1-1, with unresolved D. This CDR3 is CASSYLSGLNTEAFF. The CDR3 region has the DNA TGCGCCAGCAGCTATCTTTCAGGATTGAACACTGAAGCTTTCTTT.